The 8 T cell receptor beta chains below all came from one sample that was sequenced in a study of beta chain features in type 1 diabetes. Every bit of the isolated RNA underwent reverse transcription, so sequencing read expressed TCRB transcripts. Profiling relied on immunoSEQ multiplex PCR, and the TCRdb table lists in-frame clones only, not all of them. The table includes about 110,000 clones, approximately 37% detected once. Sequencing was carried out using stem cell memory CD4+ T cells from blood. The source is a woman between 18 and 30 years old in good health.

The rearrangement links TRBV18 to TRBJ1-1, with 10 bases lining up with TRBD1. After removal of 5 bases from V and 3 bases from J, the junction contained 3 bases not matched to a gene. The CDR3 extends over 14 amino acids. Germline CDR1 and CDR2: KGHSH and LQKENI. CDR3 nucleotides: TGTGCCAGCTCAATCGACAGGGGGCACACTGAAGCTTTCTTT. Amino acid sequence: CASSIDRGHTEAFF.

CDR3 DNA: TGTGCCAGCAGCCAATTGTCCGGGACAGGGGTTCGTGAAAAACTGTTTTTT. It encodes CASSQLSGTGVREKLFF. V is TRBV7-8 and J is TRBJ1-4, with 10 nucleotides matching TRBD1. CDR1 is SGHVS, CDR2 FQNEAQ, per germline. V lost 5 bases, J lost 7 bases, and 13 bases stayed unmatched. The CDR3 has 17 amino acids.

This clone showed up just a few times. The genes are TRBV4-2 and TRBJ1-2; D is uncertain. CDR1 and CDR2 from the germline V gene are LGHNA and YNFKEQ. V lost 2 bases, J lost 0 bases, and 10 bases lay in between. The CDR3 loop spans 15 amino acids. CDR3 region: CASSQRYKANYGYTF. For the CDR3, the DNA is TGTGCCAGCAGCCAACGATACAAAGCTAACTATGGCTACACCTTC.

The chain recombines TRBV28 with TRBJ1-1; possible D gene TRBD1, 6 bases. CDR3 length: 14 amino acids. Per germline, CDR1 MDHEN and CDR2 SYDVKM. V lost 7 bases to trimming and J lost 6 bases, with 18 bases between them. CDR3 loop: CASITTGPFPEAFF. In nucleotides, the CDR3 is TGTGCCAGCATTACGACAGGACCCTTCCCTGAAGCTTTCTTT.

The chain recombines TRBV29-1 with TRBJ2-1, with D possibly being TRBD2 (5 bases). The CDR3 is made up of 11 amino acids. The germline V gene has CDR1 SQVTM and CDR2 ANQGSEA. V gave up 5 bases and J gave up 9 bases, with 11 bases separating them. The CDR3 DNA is TGCAGCGTTAGGGAGTCCGCTGAGCAGTTCTTC. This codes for CSVRESAEQFF.

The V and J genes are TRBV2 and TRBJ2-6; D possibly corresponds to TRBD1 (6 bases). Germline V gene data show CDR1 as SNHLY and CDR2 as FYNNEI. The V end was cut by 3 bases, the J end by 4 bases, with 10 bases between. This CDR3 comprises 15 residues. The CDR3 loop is CASSEQGSGANVLTF. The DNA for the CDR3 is TGTGCCAGCAGTGAGCAGGGGTCCGGGGCCAACGTCCTGACTTTC.

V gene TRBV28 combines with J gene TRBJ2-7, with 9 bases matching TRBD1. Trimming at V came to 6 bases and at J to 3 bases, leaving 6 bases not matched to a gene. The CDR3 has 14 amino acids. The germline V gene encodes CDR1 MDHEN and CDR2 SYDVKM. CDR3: CASRPGQGRYEQYF. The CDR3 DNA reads TGTGCCAGCAGGCCGGGACAGGGACGCTACGAGCAGTACTTC.

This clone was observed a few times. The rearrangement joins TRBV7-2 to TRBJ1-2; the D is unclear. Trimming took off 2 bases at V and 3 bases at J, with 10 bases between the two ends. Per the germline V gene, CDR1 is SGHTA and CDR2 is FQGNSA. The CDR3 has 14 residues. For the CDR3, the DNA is TGTGCCAGCAGCTTAAGGAGGCAATACTATGGCTACACCTTC. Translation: CASSLRRQYYGYTF.